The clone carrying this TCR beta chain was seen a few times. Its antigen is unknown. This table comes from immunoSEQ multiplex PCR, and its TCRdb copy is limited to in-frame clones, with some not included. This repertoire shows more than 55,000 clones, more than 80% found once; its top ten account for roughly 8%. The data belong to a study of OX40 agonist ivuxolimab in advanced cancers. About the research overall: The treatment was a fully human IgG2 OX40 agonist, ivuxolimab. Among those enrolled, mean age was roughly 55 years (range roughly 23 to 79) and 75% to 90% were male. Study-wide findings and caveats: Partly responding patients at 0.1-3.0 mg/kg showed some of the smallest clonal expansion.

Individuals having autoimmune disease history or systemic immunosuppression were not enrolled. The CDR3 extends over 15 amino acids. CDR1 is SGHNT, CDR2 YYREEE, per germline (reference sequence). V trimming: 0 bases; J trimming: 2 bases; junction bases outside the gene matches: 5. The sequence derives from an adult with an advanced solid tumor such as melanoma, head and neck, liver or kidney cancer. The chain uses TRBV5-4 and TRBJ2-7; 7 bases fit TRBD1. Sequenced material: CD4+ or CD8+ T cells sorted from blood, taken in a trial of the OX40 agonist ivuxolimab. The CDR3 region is CASSLDRGTAYEQYF. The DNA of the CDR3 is TGTGCCAGCAGCTTGGACAGGGGCACAGCCTACGAGCAGTACTTC.